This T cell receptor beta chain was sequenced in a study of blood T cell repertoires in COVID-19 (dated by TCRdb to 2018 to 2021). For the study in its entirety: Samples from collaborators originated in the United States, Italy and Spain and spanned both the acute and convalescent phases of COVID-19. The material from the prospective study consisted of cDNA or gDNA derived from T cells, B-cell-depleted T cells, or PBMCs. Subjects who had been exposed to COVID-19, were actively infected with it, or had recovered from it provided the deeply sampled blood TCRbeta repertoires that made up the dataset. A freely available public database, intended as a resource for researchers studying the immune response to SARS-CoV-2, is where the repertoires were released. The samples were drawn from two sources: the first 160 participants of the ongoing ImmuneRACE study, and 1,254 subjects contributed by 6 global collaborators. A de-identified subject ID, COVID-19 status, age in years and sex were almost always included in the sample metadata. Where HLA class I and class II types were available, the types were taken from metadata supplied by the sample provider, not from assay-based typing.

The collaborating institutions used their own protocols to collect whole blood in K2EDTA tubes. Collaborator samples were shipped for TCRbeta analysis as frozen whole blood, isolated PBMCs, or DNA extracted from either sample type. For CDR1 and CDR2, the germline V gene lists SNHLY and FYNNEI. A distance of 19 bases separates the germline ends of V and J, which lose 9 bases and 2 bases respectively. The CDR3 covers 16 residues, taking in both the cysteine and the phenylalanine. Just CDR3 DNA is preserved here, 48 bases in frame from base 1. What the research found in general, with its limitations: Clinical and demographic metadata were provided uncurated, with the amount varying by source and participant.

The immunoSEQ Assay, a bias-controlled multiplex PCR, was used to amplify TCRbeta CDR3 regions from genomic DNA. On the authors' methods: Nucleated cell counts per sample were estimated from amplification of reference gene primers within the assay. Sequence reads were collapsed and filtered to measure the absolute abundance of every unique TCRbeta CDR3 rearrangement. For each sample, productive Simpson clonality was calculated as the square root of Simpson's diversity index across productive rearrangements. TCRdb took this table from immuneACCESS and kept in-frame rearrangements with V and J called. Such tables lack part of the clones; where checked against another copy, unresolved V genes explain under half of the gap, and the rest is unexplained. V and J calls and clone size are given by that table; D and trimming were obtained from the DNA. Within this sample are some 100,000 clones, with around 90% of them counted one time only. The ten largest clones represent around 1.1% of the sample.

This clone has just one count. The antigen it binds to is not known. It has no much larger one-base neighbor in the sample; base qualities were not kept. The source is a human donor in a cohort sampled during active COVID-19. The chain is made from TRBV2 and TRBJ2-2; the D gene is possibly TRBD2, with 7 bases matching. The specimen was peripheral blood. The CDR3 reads CASTGSTGGNTGELFF. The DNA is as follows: TGTGCCAGTACAGGGTCCACGGGAGGTAACACCGGGGAGCTGTTTTTT.